This TCR beta chain was sequenced in a study of T cell repertoires in cytomegalovirus infection. Study details: A matching HLA type, together with CMV infection, was signaled by public TCR beta signatures. Overall study findings and caveats: It was HLA-C-restricted CMV-specific TCR beta clonotypes that dominated the response ex vivo. Summed public TCR beta family frequency identified CMV carriers bearing the relevant HLA.

TCRdb re-derived calls from the reads in MiXCR, one entry per CDR3 protein. The sample yields hundreds of thousands of distinct CDR3 sequences, roughly 10% seen once. Germline-derived CDR1 and CDR2 are MNHEY and SVGAGI. V was shortened by 2 bases and J by 4 bases, with 11 bases between the two germline ends. The CDR3 runs 14 residues. This clonotype was picked up a small number of times. Its specificity is not known. Sequencing was done on a sample of PBMCs. V usage is TRBV6-5 and J usage is TRBJ1-2; no clear D gene. This receptor was identified in a human donor in good health (CMV status not recorded). Some clones in this sample may be carry-over from other donors' samples. The CDR3 loop is CASSYRPVAYGYTF. The CDR3 DNA reads TGTGCCAGCAGTTACCGTCCAGTCGCCTATGGCTACACCTTC.